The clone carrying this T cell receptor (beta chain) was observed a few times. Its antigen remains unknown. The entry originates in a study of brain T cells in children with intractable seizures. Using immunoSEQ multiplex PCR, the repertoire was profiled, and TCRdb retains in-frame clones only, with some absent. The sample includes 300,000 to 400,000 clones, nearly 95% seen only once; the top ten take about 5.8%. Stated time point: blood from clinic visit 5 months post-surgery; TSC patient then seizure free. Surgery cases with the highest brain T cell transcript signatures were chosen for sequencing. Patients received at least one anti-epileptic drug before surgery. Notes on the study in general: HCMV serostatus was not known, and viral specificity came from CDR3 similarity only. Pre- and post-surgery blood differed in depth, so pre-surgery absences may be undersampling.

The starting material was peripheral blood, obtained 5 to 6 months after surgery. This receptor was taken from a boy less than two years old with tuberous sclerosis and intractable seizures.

The CDR3 coding sequence is TGTGCCAGCAGTCAGGGGAGCGGCAATCAGCCCCAGCATTTT. Protein product: CASSQGSGNQPQHF. The J gene is TRBJ1-5, the V gene TRBV2; weak D call: TRBD1 (6 bases). Trimming took off 5 bases at V and 2 bases at J, with 10 bases between the two ends. This CDR3 is 14 amino acids long. Germline CDR1 reads SNHLY; CDR2 reads FYNNEI.